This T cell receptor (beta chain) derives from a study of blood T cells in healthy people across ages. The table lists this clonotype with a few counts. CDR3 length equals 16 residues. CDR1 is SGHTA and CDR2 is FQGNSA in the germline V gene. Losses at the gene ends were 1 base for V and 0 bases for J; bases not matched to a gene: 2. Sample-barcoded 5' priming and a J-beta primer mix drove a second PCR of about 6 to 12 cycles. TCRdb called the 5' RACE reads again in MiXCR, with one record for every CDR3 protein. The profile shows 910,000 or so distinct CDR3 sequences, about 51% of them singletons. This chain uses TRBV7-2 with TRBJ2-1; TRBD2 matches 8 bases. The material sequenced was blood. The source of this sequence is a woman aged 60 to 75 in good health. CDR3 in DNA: TGTGCCAGCAGCTTAGGTAGCGGGGCCTCCTACAATGAGCAGTTCTTC. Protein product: CASSLGSGASYNEQFF.